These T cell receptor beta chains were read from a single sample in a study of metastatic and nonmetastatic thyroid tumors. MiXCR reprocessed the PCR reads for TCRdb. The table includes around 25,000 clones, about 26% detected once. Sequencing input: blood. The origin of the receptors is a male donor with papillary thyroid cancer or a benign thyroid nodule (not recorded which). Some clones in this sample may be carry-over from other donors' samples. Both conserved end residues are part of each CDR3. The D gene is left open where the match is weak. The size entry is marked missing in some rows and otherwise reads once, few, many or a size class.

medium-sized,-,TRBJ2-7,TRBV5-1,CASSPSGLAGEEGYF,TGCGCCAGCAGTCCGTCGGGGCTAGCCGGCGAGGAAGGGTACTTC
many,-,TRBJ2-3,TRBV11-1,CASSPKFDWADTQYF,TGTGCCAGCAGCCCCAAGTTTGACTGGGCAGATACGCAGTATTTT
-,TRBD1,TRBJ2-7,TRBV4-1,CASSQAGTGGYEQYF,TGCGCCAGCAGCCAAGCGGGGACAGGGGGTTACGAGCAGTACTTC
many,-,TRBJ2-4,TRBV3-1,CASSQESRAKNIQYF,TGTGCCAGCAGCCAAGAATCCAGGGCCAAAAACATTCAGTACTTC
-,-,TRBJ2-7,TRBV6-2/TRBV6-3,CASSPTGSGEYEHYF,TGTGCCAGCAGTCCCACAGGGTCTGGAGAATACGAGCATTACTTC
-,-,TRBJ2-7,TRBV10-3,CAISELGGASYEQYF,TGTGCCATCAGTGAGCTGGGGGGTGCTTCCTACGAGCAGTACTTC
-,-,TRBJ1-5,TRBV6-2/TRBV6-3,CASSSSSGGGSHPPQHF,TGTGCCAGCAGTTCCTCTTCAGGTGGGGGAAGCCATCCGCCCCAGCATTTT
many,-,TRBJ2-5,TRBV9,CASTSSSGSGETQYF,TGTGCCAGCACTAGTAGTTCAGGCTCCGGGGAGACCCAGTACTTC
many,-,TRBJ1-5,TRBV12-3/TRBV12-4,CASTGNRASNQPQHF,TGTGCCAGCACAGGGAACAGGGCCTCCAATCAGCCCCAGCATTTT
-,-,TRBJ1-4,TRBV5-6,CASSARQGINDKLFF,TGTGCCAGCAGCGCACGGCAGGGGATAAATGATAAACTGTTTTTT
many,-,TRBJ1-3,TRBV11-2,CASRGGSSGNTIYF,TGTGCCAGCAGGGGGGGTTCGTCTGGAAACACCATATATTTT
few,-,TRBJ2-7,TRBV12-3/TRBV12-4,CASSPPDGTYEQYF,TGTGCCAGCAGTCCGCCGGACGGCACCTACGAGCAGTACTTC
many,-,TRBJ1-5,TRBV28,CASSSVRVSNQPQHF,TGTGCCAGCAGTTCCGTAAGGGTTAGCAATCAGCCCCAGCATTTT
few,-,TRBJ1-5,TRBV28,CASSLWGDRQPQHF,TGTGCCAGCAGTTTATGGGGGGATCGTCAGCCCCAGCATTTT
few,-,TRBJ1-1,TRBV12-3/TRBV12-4,CASSSQEVVYTEAFF,TGTGCCAGCAGTTCTCAGGAGGTGGTTTACACTGAAGCTTTCTTT
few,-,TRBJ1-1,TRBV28,CASSVDWGPGTEAFF,TGTGCCAGCAGTGTCGATTGGGGGCCGGGCACTGAAGCTTTCTTT
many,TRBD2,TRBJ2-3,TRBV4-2,CASSQGVAGYTQYF,TGTGCCAGCAGCCAAGGGGTAGCGGGATATACGCAGTATTTT
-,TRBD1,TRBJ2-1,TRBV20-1,CSARGDRDYNEQFF,TGCAGTGCTAGAGGGGACAGGGATTACAATGAGCAGTTCTTC
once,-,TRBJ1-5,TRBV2,CASSEAFPMTQHF,TGTGCCAGCAGTGAAGCCTTCCCAATGACCCAGCATTTT
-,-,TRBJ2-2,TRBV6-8,CASSPRQVRGLFF,TGTGCCAGCAGTCCACGACAGGTACGGGGGCTGTTTTTT
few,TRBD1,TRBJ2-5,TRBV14,CASNRGRQETQYF,TGTGCCAGCAACAGGGGGCGTCAAGAGACCCAGTACTTC
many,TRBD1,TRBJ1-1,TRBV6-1,CASSLTGGAEAFF,TGTGCCAGCAGTTTGACAGGGGGTGCTGAAGCTTTCTTT
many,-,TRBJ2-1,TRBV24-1,CATSDFDRVGQFF,TGTGCCACCAGTGATTTTGACCGGGTGGGGCAGTTCTTC
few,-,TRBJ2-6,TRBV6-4,CASSDISGANVLTF,TGTGCCAGCAGTGACATCTCTGGGGCCAACGTCCTGACTTTC
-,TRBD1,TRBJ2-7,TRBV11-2,CASSVTGDEQYF,TGTGCCAGCAGCGTGACAGGGGACGAGCAGTACTTC
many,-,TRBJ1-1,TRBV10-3,CAISESRGPQAFF,TGTGCCATCAGTGAGTCGCGGGGGCCGCAAGCTTTCTTT
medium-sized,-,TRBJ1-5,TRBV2,CASIGPGIDQPQHF,TGTGCCAGCATTGGCCCAGGGATTGATCAGCCCCAGCATTTT
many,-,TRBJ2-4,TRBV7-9,CASSPAQGHSKNIQYF,TGTGCCAGCAGCCCGGCCCAAGGACACTCCAAAAACATTCAGTACTTC
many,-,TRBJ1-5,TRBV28,CASSPYGRGLQPQHF,TGTGCCAGCAGTCCCTACGGCAGGGGATTACAGCCCCAGCATTTT
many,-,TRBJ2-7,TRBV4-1,CASSREGTDQGYEQYF,TGCGCCAGCAGCCGGGAAGGGACCGATCAAGGCTACGAGCAGTACTTC
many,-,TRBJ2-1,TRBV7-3,CASSSQGPLDEQFF,TGTGCCAGCAGCTCTCAGGGGCCTCTCGATGAGCAGTTCTTC
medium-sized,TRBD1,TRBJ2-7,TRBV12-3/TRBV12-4,CASTQSGTGGFVQYF,TGTGCCAGCACCCAGTCCGGGACAGGGGGGTTCGTGCAGTACTTC
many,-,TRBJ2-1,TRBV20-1,CSASRGGAYQGEQFF,TGCAGTGCGAGTCGAGGGGGGGCCTATCAAGGTGAGCAGTTCTTC
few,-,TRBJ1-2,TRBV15,CATSRDFSAISNYGYTF,TGTGCCACCAGCAGAGATTTTTCAGCGATATCGAACTATGGCTACACCTTC
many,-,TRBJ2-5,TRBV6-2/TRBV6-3,CASATRDSIPQETQYF,TGTGCCAGCGCAACCAGGGACTCCATTCCCCAAGAGACCCAGTACTTC